The source of this T cell receptor (beta chain) is a study of blood T cells in healthy people across ages. Regarding the study as a whole: Among long-lived donors, naive CD4+ cells were more numerous and diversity higher than in aged donors. Leaving the PBMCs unsorted stopped any conclusive comparison of naive versus antigen-experienced cells.

Using a J-beta primer mix together with a sample-barcoded 5' primer, a second PCR was run for roughly 6 to 11 cycles. TCRdb ran MiXCR on the 5' RACE reads and lists one entry per CDR3 protein. This sample yields about 1,400,000 distinct CDR3 sequences, of which around 59% are seen a single time; 6.5% to 8.5% belongs to the top ten. Of note for this clonotype: Its target is not known.

This CDR3 has 13 amino acids. Germline CDR1 SQVTM, CDR2 ANQGSEA. The V end was cut by 2 bases, the J end by 5 bases, with 12 bases between. The receptor was isolated from a man aged 18 to 30 in good health. The sequenced material came from blood. The J gene is TRBJ1-1, the V gene TRBV29-1; D is perhaps TRBD1 (5 bases). CDR3 in amino acids: CSVETEKGTEAFF. The CDR3 region has the DNA TGCAGCGTTGAAACGGAGAAGGGGACTGAAGCTTTCTTT.